The T cell receptor beta chain described here comes from a study of T cell responses to AZD1222 COVID-19 vaccine. Study results and caveats: Spike was spanned by vaccine-associated CD4 TCRs, which were dominant at 160-218 and 743-854.

Deletions cut 5 bases from V and 7 bases from J, with 11 bases between. The CDR3 consists of 12 residues. Per germline, CDR1 LNHDA and CDR2 SQIVND (reference sequence). This clone has a handful of counts. As yet, its antigen is unknown. Profiled with immunoSEQ multiplex PCR; TCRdb holds only in-frame clones, not every one. The sample shows some 120,000 clones, 88% of them seen only once. The sequence came from an adult in good health. The sample was peripheral blood, taken on day 0 of AZD1222 vaccination. The V and J genes are TRBV19 and TRBJ1-2; D ambiguous. The CDR3 coding sequence is TGTGCCAGTAGTTGGACCGGACCTGGCTACACCTTC. Amino acid sequence: CASSWTGPGYTF.